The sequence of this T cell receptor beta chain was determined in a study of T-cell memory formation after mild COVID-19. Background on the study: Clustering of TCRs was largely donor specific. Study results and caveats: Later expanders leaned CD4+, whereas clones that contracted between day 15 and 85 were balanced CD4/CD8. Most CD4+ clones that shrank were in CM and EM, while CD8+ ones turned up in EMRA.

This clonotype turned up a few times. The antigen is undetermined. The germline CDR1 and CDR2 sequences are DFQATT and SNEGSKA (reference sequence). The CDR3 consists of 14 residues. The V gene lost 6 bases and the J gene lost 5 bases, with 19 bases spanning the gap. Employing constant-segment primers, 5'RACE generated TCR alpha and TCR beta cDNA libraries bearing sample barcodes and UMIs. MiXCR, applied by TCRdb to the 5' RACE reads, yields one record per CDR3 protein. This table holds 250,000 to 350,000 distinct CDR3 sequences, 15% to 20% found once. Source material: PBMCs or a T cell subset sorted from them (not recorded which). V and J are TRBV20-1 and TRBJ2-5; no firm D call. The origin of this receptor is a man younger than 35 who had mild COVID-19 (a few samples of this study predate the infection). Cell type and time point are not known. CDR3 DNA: TGCAGTGCAAACAGACCCACTGGCAGGGAGACCCAGTACTTC. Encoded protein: CSANRPTGRETQYF.